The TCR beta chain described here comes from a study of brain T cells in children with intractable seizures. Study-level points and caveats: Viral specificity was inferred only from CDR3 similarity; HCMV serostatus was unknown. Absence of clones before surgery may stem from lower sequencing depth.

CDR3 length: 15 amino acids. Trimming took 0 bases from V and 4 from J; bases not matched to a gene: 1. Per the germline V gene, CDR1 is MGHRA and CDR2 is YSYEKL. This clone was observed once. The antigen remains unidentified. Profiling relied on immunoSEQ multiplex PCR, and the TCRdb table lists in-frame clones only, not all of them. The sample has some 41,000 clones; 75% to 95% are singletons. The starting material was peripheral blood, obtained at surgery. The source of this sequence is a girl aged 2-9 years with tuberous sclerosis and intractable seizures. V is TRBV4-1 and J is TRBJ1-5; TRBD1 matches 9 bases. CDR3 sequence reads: CASSQETGGNQPQHF. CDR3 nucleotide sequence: TGCGCCAGCAGCCAAGAGACAGGGGGTAATCAGCCCCAGCATTTT.